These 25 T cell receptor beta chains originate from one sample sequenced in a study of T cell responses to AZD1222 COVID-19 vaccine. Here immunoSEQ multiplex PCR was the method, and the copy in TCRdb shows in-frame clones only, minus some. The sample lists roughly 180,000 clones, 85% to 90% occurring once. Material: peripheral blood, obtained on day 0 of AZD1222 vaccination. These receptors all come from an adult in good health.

This chain's CDR3 is CASSQESGPYSNQPQHF. As DNA, the CDR3 is TGCGCCAGCAGCCAAGAGTCAGGGCCCTATAGCAATCAGCCCCAGCATTTT. V usage is TRBV4-1 and J usage is TRBJ1-5; D might be TRBD1 (5 bases). Germline CDR1 reads MGHRA; CDR2 reads YSYEKL. The CDR3 is 17 amino acids. Trimming took 0 bases from V and 0 from J, leaving 12 bases between them.

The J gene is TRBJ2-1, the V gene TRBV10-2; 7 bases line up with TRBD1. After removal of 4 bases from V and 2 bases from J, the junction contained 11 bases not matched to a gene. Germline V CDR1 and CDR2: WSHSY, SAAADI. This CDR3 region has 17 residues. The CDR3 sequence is CASSVLTGVYTYNEQFF. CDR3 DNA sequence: TGCGCCAGCAGTGTCCTTACAGGGGTTTATACCTACAATGAGCAGTTCTTC.

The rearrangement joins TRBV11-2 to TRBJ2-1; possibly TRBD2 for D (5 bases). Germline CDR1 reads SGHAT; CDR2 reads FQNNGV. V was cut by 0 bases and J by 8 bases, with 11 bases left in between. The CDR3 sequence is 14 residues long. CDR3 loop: CASSLDILAHEQFF. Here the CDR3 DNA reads TGTGCCAGCAGCTTAGATATCCTAGCTCATGAGCAGTTCTTC.

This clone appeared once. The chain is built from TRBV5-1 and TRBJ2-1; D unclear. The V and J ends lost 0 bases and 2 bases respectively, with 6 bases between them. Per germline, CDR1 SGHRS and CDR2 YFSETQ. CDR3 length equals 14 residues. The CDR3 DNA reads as TGCGCCAGCAGCTTGGAGGCAGCCTACAATGAGCAGTTCTTC. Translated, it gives CASSLEAAYNEQFF.

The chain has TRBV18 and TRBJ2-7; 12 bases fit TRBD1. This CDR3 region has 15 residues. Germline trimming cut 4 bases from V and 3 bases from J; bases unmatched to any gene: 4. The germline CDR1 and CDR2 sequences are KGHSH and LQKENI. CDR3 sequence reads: CASSRRDRGLYEQYF. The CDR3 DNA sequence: TGTGCCAGCTCACGCCGGGACAGGGGGCTCTACGAGCAGTACTTC.

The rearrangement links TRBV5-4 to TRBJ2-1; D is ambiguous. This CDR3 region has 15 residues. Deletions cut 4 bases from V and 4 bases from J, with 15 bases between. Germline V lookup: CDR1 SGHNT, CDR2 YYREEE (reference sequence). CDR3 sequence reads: CASSPHSQLYNEQFF. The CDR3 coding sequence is TGTGCCAGCAGCCCCCACAGCCAGCTTTACAATGAGCAGTTCTTC. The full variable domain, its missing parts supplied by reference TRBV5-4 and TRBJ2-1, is ETGVTQSPTHLIKTRGQQVTLRCSSQSGHNTVSWYQQALGQGPQFIFQYYREEENGRGNFPPRFSGLQFPNYSSELNVNALELDDSALYLCASSPHSQLYNEQFFGPGTRLTVL.

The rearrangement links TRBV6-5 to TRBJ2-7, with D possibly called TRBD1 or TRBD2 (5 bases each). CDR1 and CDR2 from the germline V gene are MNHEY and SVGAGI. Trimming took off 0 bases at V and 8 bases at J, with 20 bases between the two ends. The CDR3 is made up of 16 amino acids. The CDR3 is CASSYSSRGPGAKQYF. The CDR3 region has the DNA TGTGCCAGCAGTTACTCGTCGAGGGGACCCGGGGCCAAGCAGTACTTC.

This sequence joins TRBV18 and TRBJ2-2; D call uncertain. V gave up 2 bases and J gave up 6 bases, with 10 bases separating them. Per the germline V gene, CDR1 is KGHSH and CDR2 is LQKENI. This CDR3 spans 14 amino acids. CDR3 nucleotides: TGTGCCAGCTCACCAGCTGCAAGGGCCGGGGAGCTGTTTTTT. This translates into CASSPAARAGELFF. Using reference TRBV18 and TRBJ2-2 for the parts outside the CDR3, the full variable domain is NAGVMQNPRHLVRRRGQEARLRCSPMKGHSHVYWYRQLPEEGLKFMVYLQKENIIDESGMPKERFSAEFPKEGPSILRIQQVVRGDSAAYFCASSPAARAGELFFGEGSRLTVL.

CDR3: CASGQGPNQPQHF. CDR3 in DNA: TGTGCCAGCGGACAGGGCCCCAATCAGCCCCAGCATTTT. The chain employs TRBV12-3 or TRBV12-4 and TRBJ1-5, with 8 bases matching TRBD1. The CDR3 sequence is 13 residues long. J was trimmed by 3 bases and V by 8 bases; bases with no gene match: 3.

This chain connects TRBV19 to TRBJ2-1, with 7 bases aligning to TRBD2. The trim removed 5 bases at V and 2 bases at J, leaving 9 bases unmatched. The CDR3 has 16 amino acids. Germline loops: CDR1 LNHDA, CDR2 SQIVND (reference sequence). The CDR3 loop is CASSEYDGLAYNEQFF. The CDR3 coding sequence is TGTGCCAGTAGTGAGTACGATGGACTAGCCTACAATGAGCAGTTCTTC.

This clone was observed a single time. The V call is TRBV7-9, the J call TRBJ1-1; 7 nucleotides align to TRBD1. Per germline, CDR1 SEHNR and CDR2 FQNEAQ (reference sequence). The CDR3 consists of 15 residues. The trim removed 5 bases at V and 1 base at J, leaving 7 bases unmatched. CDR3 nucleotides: TGTGCCAGCAGCCCCTGGACAGGACAGAACACTGAAGCTTTCTTT. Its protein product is CASSPWTGQNTEAFF.

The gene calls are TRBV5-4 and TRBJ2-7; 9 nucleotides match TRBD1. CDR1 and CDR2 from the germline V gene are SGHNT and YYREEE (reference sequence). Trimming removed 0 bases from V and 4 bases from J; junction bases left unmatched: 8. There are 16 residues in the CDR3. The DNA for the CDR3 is TGTGCCAGCAGCTTGGCCGGGGGACAGGGAAAGTACGAGCAGTACTTC. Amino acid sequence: CASSLAGGQGKYEQYF. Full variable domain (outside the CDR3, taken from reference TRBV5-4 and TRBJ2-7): ETGVTQSPTHLIKTRGQQVTLRCSSQSGHNTVSWYQQALGQGPQFIFQYYREEENGRGNFPPRFSGLQFPNYSSELNVNALELDDSALYLCASSLAGGQGKYEQYFGPGTRLTVT.

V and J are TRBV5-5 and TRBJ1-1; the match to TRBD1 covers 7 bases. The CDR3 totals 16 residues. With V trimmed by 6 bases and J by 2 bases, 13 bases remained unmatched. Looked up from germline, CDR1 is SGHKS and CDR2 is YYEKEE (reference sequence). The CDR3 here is CASKGDRVYTNTEAFF. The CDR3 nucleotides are TGTGCCAGCAAAGGGGACAGAGTTTATACAAACACTGAAGCTTTCTTT. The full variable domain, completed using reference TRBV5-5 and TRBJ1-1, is DAGVTQSPTHLIKTRGQQVTLRCSPISGHKSVSWYQQVLGQGPQFIFQYYEKEERGRGNFPDRFSARQFPNYSSELNVNALLLGDSALYLCASKGDRVYTNTEAFFGQGTRLTVV.

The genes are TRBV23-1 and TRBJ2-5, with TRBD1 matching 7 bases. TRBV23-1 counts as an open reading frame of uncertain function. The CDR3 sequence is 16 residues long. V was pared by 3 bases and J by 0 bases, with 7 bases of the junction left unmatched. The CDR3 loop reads CASSHRNGTDQETQYF. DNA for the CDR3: TGCGCCAGCAGTCATAGAAACGGGACAGACCAAGAGACCCAGTACTTC.

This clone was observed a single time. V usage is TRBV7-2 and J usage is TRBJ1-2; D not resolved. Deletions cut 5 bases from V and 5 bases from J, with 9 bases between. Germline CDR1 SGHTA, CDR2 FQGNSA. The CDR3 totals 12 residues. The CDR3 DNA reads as TGTGCCAGCAGCGTGACAAATTATGGCTACACCTTC. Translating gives CASSVTNYGYTF.

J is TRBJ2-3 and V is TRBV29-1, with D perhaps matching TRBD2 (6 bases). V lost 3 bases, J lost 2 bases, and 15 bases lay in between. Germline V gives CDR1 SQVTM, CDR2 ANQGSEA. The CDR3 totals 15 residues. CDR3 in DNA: TGCAGCGTTGAGGGGGACTTCAGAGACACAGATACGCAGTATTTT. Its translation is CSVEGDFRDTDTQYF.

This chain's CDR3 is CASSSNVGNTIYF. CDR3 in DNA: TGTGCCAGCAGCTCTAATGTGGGAAACACCATATATTTT. The chain joins TRBV7-3 to TRBJ1-3; unclear D gene. V lost 4 bases to trimming and J lost 4 bases, with 8 bases between them. This CDR3 region has 13 residues. CDR1 and CDR2 (germline): SGHTA, FQGTGA.

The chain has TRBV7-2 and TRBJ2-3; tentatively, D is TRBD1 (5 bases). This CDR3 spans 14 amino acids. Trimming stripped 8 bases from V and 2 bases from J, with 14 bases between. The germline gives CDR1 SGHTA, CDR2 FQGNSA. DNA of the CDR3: TGTGCCAGCGGCCGTCAGACAGACACAGATACGCAGTATTTT. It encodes CASGRQTDTDTQYF.

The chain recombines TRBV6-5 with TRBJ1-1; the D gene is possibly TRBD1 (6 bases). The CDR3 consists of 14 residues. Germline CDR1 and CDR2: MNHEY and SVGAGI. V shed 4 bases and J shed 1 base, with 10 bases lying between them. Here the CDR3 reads CASSSQGRNTEAFF. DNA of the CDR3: TGTGCCAGCAGTTCCCAGGGGCGGAACACTGAAGCTTTCTTT.

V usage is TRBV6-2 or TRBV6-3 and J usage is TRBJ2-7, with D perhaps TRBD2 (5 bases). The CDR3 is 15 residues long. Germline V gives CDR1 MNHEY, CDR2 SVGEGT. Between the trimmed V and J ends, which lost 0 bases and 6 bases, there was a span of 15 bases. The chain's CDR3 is CASSYSRAGSGEQYF. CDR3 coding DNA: TGTGCCAGCAGTTACTCGAGGGCAGGTTCGGGCGAGCAGTACTTC.

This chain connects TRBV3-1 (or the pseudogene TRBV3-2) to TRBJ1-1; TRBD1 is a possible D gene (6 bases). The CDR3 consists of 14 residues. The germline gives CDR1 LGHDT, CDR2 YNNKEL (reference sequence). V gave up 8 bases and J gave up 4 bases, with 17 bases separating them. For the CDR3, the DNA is TGTGCCAGCGACGACAGCGGACAGCCCACTGAAGCTTTCTTT. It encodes CASDDSGQPTEAFF.

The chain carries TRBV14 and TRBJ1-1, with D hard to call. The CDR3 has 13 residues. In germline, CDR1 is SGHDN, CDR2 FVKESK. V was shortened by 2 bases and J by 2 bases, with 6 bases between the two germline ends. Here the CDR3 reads CASSQKPNTEAFF. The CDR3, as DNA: TGTGCCAGCAGCCAAAAGCCTAACACTGAAGCTTTCTTT. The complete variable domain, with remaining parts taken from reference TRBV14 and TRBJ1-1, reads EAGVTQFPSHSVIEKGQTVTLRCDPISGHDNLYWYRRVMGKEIKFLLHFVKESKQDESGMPNNRFLAERTGGTYSTLKVQPAELEDSGVYFCASSQKPNTEAFFGQGTRLTVV.

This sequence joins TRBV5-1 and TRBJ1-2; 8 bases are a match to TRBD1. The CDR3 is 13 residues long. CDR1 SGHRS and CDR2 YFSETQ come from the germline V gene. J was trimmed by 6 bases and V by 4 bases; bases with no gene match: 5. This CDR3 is CASSAQGVDGYTF. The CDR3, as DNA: TGCGCCAGCAGCGCACAGGGGGTAGATGGCTACACCTTC.

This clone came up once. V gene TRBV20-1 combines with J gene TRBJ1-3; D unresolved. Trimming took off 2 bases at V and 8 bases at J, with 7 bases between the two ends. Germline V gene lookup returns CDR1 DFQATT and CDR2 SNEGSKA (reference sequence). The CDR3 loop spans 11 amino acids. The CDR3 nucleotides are TGCAGTGCTAGACGGGGAGACACCATATATTTT. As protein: CSARRGDTIYF.

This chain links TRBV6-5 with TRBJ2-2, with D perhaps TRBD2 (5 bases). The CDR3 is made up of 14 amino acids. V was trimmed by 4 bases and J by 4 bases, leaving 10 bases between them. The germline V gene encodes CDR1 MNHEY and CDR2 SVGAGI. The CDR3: CASSLTSPTGELFF. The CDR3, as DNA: TGTGCCAGCAGTTTAACTAGTCCCACCGGGGAGCTGTTTTTT.